Listed below are T cell receptor beta chains from one sample, sequenced in a study of siplizumab effects on memory and regulatory T cells. Produced via immunoSEQ multiplex PCR; TCRdb's table is partial and in-frame only. The sample holds 90,000 to 95,000 clones, roughly 97% seen once. Sequencing input: naive CD4+ T cells sorted from blood. The receptor source for this set is a human donor in good health. Both conserved end residues are part of each CDR3. D genes are given only for firm matches. A clone size is listed for some rows: how often the clone was seen (once, few, many), or a class if it is expanded.

>15|TRBJ1-5|TRBV2|.|.
TGTGCCAGCAGTGGGGTTGGGGGGAGCAATCAGCCCCAGCATTTT
CASSGVGGSNQPQHF
>14|TRBJ2-5|TRBV7-9|TRBD1|.
TGTGCCAGCAGCCAACAGGGGGCCCAAGAGACCCAGTACTTC
CASSQQGAQETQYF
>14|TRBJ1-1|TRBV6-5|.|.
TGTGCCAGCAGTTCGGGATCGTCGAACACTGAAGCTTTCTTT
CASSSGSSNTEAFF
>14|TRBJ2-5|TRBV19|TRBD1|.
TGTGCCAGTAGTGGGACAGCGCTCCAAGAGACCCAGTACTTC
CASSGTALQETQYF
>17|TRBJ2-7|TRBV5-1|TRBD2|.
TGCGCCAGCAGCTTGGTACTAGCGGGGGGATTCTCCTACGAGCAGTACTTC
CASSLVLAGGFSYEQYF
>14|TRBJ2-5|TRBV7-6|.|.
TGTGCCAGCAGCTTAGCCGCGGGGCCAGAGACCCAGTACTTC
CASSLAAGPETQYF
>14|TRBJ1-1|TRBV19|.|once
TGTGCCAGTAGTATCTCAATTGGGGATTTAGCAGCTTTCTTT
CASSISIGDLAAFF
>16|TRBJ1-1|TRBV27|.|once
TGTGCCAGCAGTCCTCTCCTGGTTTTCGTGAACACTGAAGCTTTCTTT
CASSPLLVFVNTEAFF
>18|TRBJ1-2|TRBV5-3|.|.
TGTGCCAGAAGCTTGCGGGGCCTCGTTTCCCTTATGGCGGGTGGCTACACCTTC
CARSLRGLVSLMAGGYTF
>13|TRBJ2-5|TRBV11-3|TRBD2|.
TGTGCCAGCAGCAAGGGACTAGCGGAGACCCAGTACTTC
CASSKGLAETQYF
>14|TRBJ2-1|TRBV14|.|once
TGTGCCAGCAGCCAATCCGGCCTTTACAATGAGCAGTTCTTC
CASSQSGLYNEQFF
>14|TRBJ2-5|TRBV28|.|.
TGTGCCAGCAGTTTCTCTGGGAACGGTGAGACCCAGTACTTC
CASSFSGNGETQYF
>10|TRBJ1-2|TRBV28|.|.
TGTGCCAGCAGCCTACACGGCTACACCTTC
CASSLHGYTF
>13|TRBJ1-1|TRBV28|.|.
TGTGCCAGCAGTTTGGGAAAAGGATCTGAAGCTTTCTTT
CASSLGKGSEAFF
>13|TRBJ1-6|TRBV18|TRBD1|.
TGTGCCAGCTCACCCGGGACAGGGTCGGAAACCCACTTT
CASSPGTGSETHF
>14|TRBJ1-3|TRBV18|TRBD1|.
TGTGCCAGCTCCGGACAGGGACCCGGAAACACCATATATTTT
CASSGQGPGNTIYF
>14|TRBJ1-2|TRBV6-5|.|once
TGTGCCAGCAGAGAGAGGGGAACAAACTATGGCTACACCTTC
CASRERGTNYGYTF
>15|TRBJ2-1|TRBV7-3|.|.
TGTGCCAGCAGCTTAACATCTCAGGAGTACAATGAGCAGTTCTTC
CASSLTSQEYNEQFF
>13|TRBJ2-7|TRBV11-2|.|.
TGTGCCAGCAACCCCCAGGGTCAGTACGAGCAGTACTTC
CASNPQGQYEQYF
>15|TRBJ2-1|TRBV7-3|.|.
TGTGCCAGCAGCTCGTTGATAGGGACCTACAATGAGCAGTTCTTC
CASSSLIGTYNEQFF
>11|TRBJ1-6|TRBV11-2|.|.
TGTGCCAGCAGCTTAGGTCGACCCCTCCACTTT
CASSLGRPLHF
>15|TRBJ2-3|TRBV7-3|TRBD2|.
TGTGCCAGCAGCCCTGGGACTAGTTTTACAGATACGCAGTATTTT
CASSPGTSFTDTQYF
>13|TRBJ1-2|TRBV12-5|.|once
TGTGCTAGTGGTTTCGGGGGGCTGGATGGCTACACCTTC
CASGFGGLDGYTF
>14|TRBJ2-7|TRBV6-5|TRBD1|.
TGTGCCAGCAGAACGGGACAGATCAACTACGAGCAGTACTTC
CASRTGQINYEQYF
>16|TRBJ2-7|TRBV14|TRBD1|.
TGTGCCAGCAGCCAAGATCGGAGGACAGGGCTAAGGGAGCAGTACTTC
CASSQDRRTGLREQYF
>15|TRBJ2-7|TRBV6-1|.|.
TGTGCCAGCAGTACCATACAGGGAGTGGACGGCGAGCAGTACTTC
CASSTIQGVDGEQYF
>18|TRBJ2-3|TRBV7-8|TRBD2|.
TGTGCCAGCAGCTCCCGGAGGCCTAGCGGGGGGGAAACAGATACGCAGTATTTT
CASSSRRPSGGETDTQYF
>13|TRBJ1-1|TRBV7-9|.|few
TGTGCCAGCGGCGTGGGCCCAAACACTGAAGCTTTCTTT
CASGVGPNTEAFF
>15|TRBJ1-1|TRBV6-1|.|.
TGTGCCAGCAGTGAAAGCGTGGGGGGGAACACTGAAGCTTTCTTT
CASSESVGGNTEAFF
>14|TRBJ1-2|TRBV9|TRBD1|.
TGTGCCAGCAGCGCTAGGACAGGGGAGAATGGCTACACCTTC
CASSARTGENGYTF
>16|TRBJ1-4|TRBV4-3|TRBD1|.
TGCGCCAGCAGCCAAGAGGGGGGACAGTGGAATGAAAAACTGTTTTTT
CASSQEGGQWNEKLFF
>16|TRBJ1-5|TRBV6-1|.|.
TGTGCCAGCAGTGAACATGGAGCGGGGGGCAATCAGCCCCAGCATTTT
CASSEHGAGGNQPQHF
>14|TRBJ1-2|TRBV28|TRBD1|once
TGTGCCAGCTACAGACAGGGGATCAACTATGGCTACACCTTC
CASYRQGINYGYTF
>13|TRBJ2-7|TRBV5-4|.|.
TGTGCCAGCAGCTTGGGGGAGGAGTACGAGCAGTACTTC
CASSLGEEYEQYF
>14|TRBJ1-2|TRBV11-1|TRBD1|.
TGTGCCAGCAGCTCTGGACAGGGCATGGGTGGCTACACCTTC
CASSSGQGMGGYTF
>14|TRBJ1-5|TRBV18|.|.
TGTGCCAGCTCACCAACGTTATCAGAGGGGCCCCAGCATTTT
CASSPTLSEGPQHF
>19|TRBJ2-5|TRBV7-2|TRBD2|.
TGTGCCAGCAGCTTAGCCCGACTAGCGGGGGCACCGTACCAAGAGACCCAGTACTTC
CASSLARLAGAPYQETQYF
>17|TRBJ1-4|TRBV7-3|.|.
TGTGCCAGCAGCTTGGACCGGGACAATTCCCCTAATGAAAAACTGTTTTTT
CASSLDRDNSPNEKLFF
>16|TRBJ2-7|TRBV25-1|TRBD1|.
TGTGCCAGCGCCTGGACGTCAGGGGGCGAGAAGGTCGAGCAGTACTTC
CASAWTSGGEKVEQYF
>16|TRBJ1-2|TRBV27|.|.
TGTGCCAGCAGTGCAACGGGGGCGTCGGCGAACTATGGCTACACCTTC
CASSATGASANYGYTF
>15|TRBJ2-2|TRBV5-1|.|.
TGCGCCAGCAGCTTGGGTCTACAGTCCACCGGGGAGCTGTTTTTT
CASSLGLQSTGELFF
>16|TRBJ2-1|TRBV19|TRBD2|.
TGTGCCAGTAGTATTAGCGGGGGGGCCGGTTACAATGAGCAGTTCTTC
CASSISGGAGYNEQFF